This T cell receptor (beta chain) was recorded in a study of control samples from healthy donors and cancer patients. This CDR3 has 14 amino acids. Trimming took 3 bases from V and 0 from J, leaving 6 bases between them. Germline lookup yields CDR1 ENHRY and CDR2 SYGVKD. TCRdb's table, derived via immunoSEQ multiplex PCR, lists solely in-frame clones and lacks some. Of more than 150,000 clones listed, 80% to 95% were seen once; the top ten hold roughly 0.7%. The rearrangement joins TRBV10-3 to TRBJ2-1; D gene unclear. Sequencing used blood. This receptor was identified in a woman aged 25 to 39 in good health. The CDR3 nucleotides are TGTGCCATCAGTGACACCCGCTCCTACAATGAGCAGTTCTTC. Its translation is CAISDTRSYNEQFF.